A selection of T cell receptor beta chains follows, all from one sample in a study of identical twins. One entry per CDR3 protein results from TCRdb running MiXCR on the 5' RACE reads. The sample has 1.5 million to 2 million distinct CDR3 sequences, roughly a third seen once; the top ten hold about 0.25%. Sequences were obtained from cord blood. These receptors came from a newborn girl in good health. Both conserved end residues are part of each CDR3. A D gene is named only where the DNA matches it firmly. A clone size is listed for some rows: how often the clone was seen (once, few, many), or a class if it is expanded.

>many|12|TRBV12-3/TRBV12-4|TRBJ1-1|TRBD1
TGTGCCAGCAGTCCACAGGGGGCTGAAGCTTTCTTT
CASSPQGAEAFF
>.|16|TRBV24-1|TRBJ2-5|TRBD2
TGTGCCACCAGTGACGGGGGGACTAGCGCCCAAGAGACCCAGTACTTC
CATSDGGTSAQETQYF
>few|15|TRBV5-1|TRBJ2-5|TRBD2
TGCGCCAGCAGCTTGGCCGGGACTATGACGGAGACCCAGTACTTC
CASSLAGTMTETQYF
>.|13|TRBV12-5|TRBJ1-2|.
TGTGCTAGTGGTTTGGTACGGAGGGGTGGCTACACCTTC
CASGLVRRGGYTF
>.|13|TRBV4-1|TRBJ1-2|TRBD1
TGCGCCAGCAGCCAAGCAGGGGGCTTTAGCTACACCTTC
CASSQAGGFSYTF
>few|16|TRBV7-2|TRBJ2-7|TRBD1
TGTGCCAGCAGCCCACTCCCCGGGACAGGAACCTACGAGCAGTACTTC
CASSPLPGTGTYEQYF
>few|14|TRBV10-3|TRBJ1-4|.
TGTGCCATCAGTCGGGACAAGACTAATGAAAAACTGTTTTTT
CAISRDKTNEKLFF
>few|15|TRBV28|TRBJ2-5|TRBD2
TGTGCCAGCAGTTCTGGGACTAGCGGCACATCGACCCAGTACTTC
CASSSGTSGTSTQYF
>.|16|TRBV20-1|TRBJ1-6|.
TGCAGTGCTAGAGGCGGGGGGAATACCTATAATTCACCCCTCCACTTT
CSARGGGNTYNSPLHF
>many|15|TRBV28|TRBJ1-2|TRBD1
TGTGCCAGCAGGGACCCCGGGACAGGGAACTATGGCTACACCTTC
CASRDPGTGNYGYTF
>few|14|TRBV4-2|TRBJ1-2|TRBD1
TGTGCCAGCAGCCGAGGGACAGGGGGCAATGGCTACACCTTC
CASSRGTGGNGYTF
>few|14|TRBV5-1|TRBJ2-7|.
TGCGCCAGCAGTTATGGGGACACTACCTACGAGCAGTACTTC
CASSYGDTTYEQYF
>few|14|TRBV11-2|TRBJ2-1|.
TGTGCCAGCAGCTTACAGATACTCTACAATGAGCAGTTCTTC
CASSLQILYNEQFF
>few|14|TRBV12-5|TRBJ2-1|TRBD1
TGTGCTAGTACTCCGGGACAGGGGACGAATGAGCAGTTCTTC
CASTPGQGTNEQFF
>.|16|TRBV3-1|TRBJ2-3|TRBD2
TGTGCCAGCAGCCAAGCTGGTAAGGAGCGGGGGGATACGCAGTATTTT
CASSQAGKERGDTQYF
>many|15|TRBV3-1|TRBJ2-5|.
TGTGCCAGCAGCCCTTGGCGTGGCAAAAAAGAGACCCAGTACTTC
CASSPWRGKKETQYF
>.|12|TRBV5-1|TRBJ1-2|TRBD1
TGCGCCAGCGCCCAGGGGGGCTATGGCTACACCTTC
CASAQGGYGYTF
>few|14|TRBV20-1|TRBJ2-4|.
TGCAGGGCTCAACCCGGCGTAGCCAAAAACATTCAGTACTTC
CRAQPGVAKNIQYF
>.|14|TRBV29-1|TRBJ2-7|TRBD1
TGCAGCGCTGGGACCGGGACAGCCGCCTACGAGCAGTACTTC
CSAGTGTAAYEQYF
>few|16|TRBV10-3|TRBJ2-1|.
TGTGCCATCAGTGAGGGACATAGCCCCCCCTACAATGAGCAGTTCTTC
CAISEGHSPPYNEQFF
>.|16|TRBV3-1|TRBJ2-4|TRBD2
TGTGCCAGCAGCCAAGCCTGGGGGGGGGCCAAAAACATTCAGTACTTC
CASSQAWGGAKNIQYF
>.|14|TRBV11-2|TRBJ2-5|TRBD2
TGTGCCAGCAGCTCTCTAGCGGGAGTGGATGAGCAGTACTTC
CASSSLAGVDEQYF
>few|14|TRBV29-1|TRBJ1-2|.
TGCAGCGTACTCCCCCTGGGGGGCGGGCATGGCTACACCTTC
CSVLPLGGGHGYTF
>.|16|TRBV28|TRBJ1-6|.
TGTGCCAGCAGTCCTATTACCGGGACCGGTAATTCACCCCTCCACTTT
CASSPITGTGNSPLHF
>few|14|TRBV24-1|TRBJ2-7|.
TGTGCCACCAGTGACGCCGGGACAATCTACGAGCAGTACTTC
CATSDAGTIYEQYF
>few|12|TRBV28|TRBJ1-5|.
TGTGCCAGCAGTTTGATCGATCAGCCCCAGCATTTT
CASSLIDQPQHF
>.|14|TRBV7-2|TRBJ2-1|.
TGTGCCAGCAGCTCGAGGACAGCCGACAATGAGCAGTTCTTC
CASSSRTADNEQFF
>.|15|TRBV21-1|TRBJ1-2|.
TGTGCCAGCACCCGAAGTGGGGGCGGGGGCTATGGCTACACCTTC
CASTRSGGGGYGYTF
>.|15|TRBV5-1|TRBJ2-1|TRBD2
TGCGCCAGCAGCTTGTATAGCGGGAGCTCCAATGAGCAGTTCTTC
CASSLYSGSSNEQFF
>once|15|TRBV15|TRBJ2-3|TRBD2
TGTGCCACCAGCAGGGCTAGCGGGCGCACAGATACGCAGTATTTT
CATSRASGRTDTQYF
>.|14|TRBV10-3|TRBJ2-5|.
TGTGCCATCAGGGCGTGGGGGCAGCAAGGGACCCAGTACTTC
CAIRAWGQQGTQYF
>few|15|TRBV11-2|TRBJ2-7|TRBD1
TGTGCCAGCAGCGTAGACCACAGGGGAAGGTACGAGCAGTACTTC
CASSVDHRGRYEQYF
>.|15|TRBV4-2|TRBJ2-2|TRBD2
TGTGCCAGCAGCCAAAGTGGCGGGAGGGACCGGGAGCTGTTTTTT
CASSQSGGRDRELFF
>many|13|TRBV5-1|TRBJ2-3|.
TGTGCCAGCAGTTTTGGGGGCACAGATACGCAGTATTTT
CASSFGGTDTQYF
>.|16|TRBV6-1|TRBJ2-7|TRBD1
TGTGCCAGCATCGACCGACAGGGCGTTTATTTCTACGAGCAGTACTTC
CASIDRQGVYFYEQYF
>.|16|TRBV28|TRBJ2-7|.
TGTGCCAGCAGTTTCCCAGTGCGGGGAGTCGACTACGAGCAGTACTTC
CASSFPVRGVDYEQYF
>few|16|TRBV3-1|TRBJ2-3|TRBD2
TGTGCCAGCAGCTTCGGACTAGCGGGAACCACAGATACGCAGTATTTT
CASSFGLAGTTDTQYF